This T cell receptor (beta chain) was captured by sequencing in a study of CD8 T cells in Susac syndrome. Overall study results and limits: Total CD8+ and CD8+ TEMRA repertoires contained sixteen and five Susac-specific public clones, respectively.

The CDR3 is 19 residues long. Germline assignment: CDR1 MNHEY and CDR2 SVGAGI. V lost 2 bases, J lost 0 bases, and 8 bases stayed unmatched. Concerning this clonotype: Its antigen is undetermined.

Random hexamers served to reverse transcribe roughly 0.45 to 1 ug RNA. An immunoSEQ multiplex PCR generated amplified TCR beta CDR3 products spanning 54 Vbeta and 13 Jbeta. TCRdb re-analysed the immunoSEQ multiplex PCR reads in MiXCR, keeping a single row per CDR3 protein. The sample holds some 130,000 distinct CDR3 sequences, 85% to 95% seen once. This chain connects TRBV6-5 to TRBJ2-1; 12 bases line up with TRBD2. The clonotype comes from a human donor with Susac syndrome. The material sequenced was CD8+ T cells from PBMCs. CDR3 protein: CASSYLAGGDLFSYNEQFF. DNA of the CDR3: TGTGCCAGCAGTTACCTAGCGGGAGGGGACCTCTTCTCCTACAATGAGCAGTTCTTC.